This record concerns one T cell receptor beta chain sequence. Its target is not known. Trimming removed 4 bases from V and 0 bases from J; junction bases left unmatched: 6. The CDR3 is 15 residues long. Germline loops: CDR1 SGHAT, CDR2 FQNNGV. These data are taken from a study of cytomegalovirus exposure and HLA in healthy donors. PCR primers comprised 60 Vbeta and 13 Jbeta primers. Only in-frame clones appear in the TCRdb table, and some are missing; sequencing was by immunoSEQ multiplex PCR. The profile covers about 160,000 clones, with around 83% appearing a single time and roughly 2.2% taken by the ten largest. Each donor was nominally healthy when sampled (though unrecorded immune exposures were likely). Points from the study as a whole: Earlier results showed most TCR beta V segments being productive about 87% or about 30% of the time. In a later analysis, V- and J-gene trimming of beta chains associated with a DCLRE1C missense variant, replicated independently.

The material sequenced was PBMCs. This chain connects TRBV11-2 to TRBJ2-7; 7 nucleotides agree with TRBD1. The clonotype originates from a man between 18 and 29 years old in good health and CMV-seropositive. CDR3 nucleotides: TGTGCCAGCAGCTCCCAGACAGGGTCCTCCTACGAGCAGTACTTC. Protein: CASSSQTGSSYEQYF.